This is a list of T cell receptor beta chains from one sample in a study of beta chain features in type 1 diabetes. Data came from immunoSEQ multiplex PCR; TCRdb stores just in-frame clones and leaves some out. Counted here are 500,000 to 800,000 clones, under 15% occurring once; the ten biggest clones make up 0.095% to 0.15%. Sequencing was done on a sample of naive CD4+ T cells from blood. These receptors were obtained from a man aged 30 to 39 with type 1 diabetes. Both conserved end residues are part of each CDR3. A D gene is named only where the DNA matches it firmly. Clone size is stated in some rows and not others, as once, few, many or a class when expanded.

D: TRBD2; size: .; V: TRBV5-1; J: TRBJ2-7; CDR3: CASSFLAGGSYEQYF; DNA: TGCGCCAGCAGCTTCCTAGCGGGGGGCTCCTACGAGCAGTACTTC
D: .; size: .; V: TRBV18; J: TRBJ2-2; CDR3: CASSPGVTNTGELFF; DNA: TGTGCCAGCTCACCAGGGGTTACGAACACCGGGGAGCTGTTTTTT
D: .; size: .; V: TRBV4-2; J: TRBJ1-2; CDR3: CASSQDLRDPDYGYTF; DNA: TGTGCCAGCAGCCAAGACCTTAGGGATCCGGACTATGGCTACACCTTC
D: TRBD1; size: once; V: TRBV28; J: TRBJ1-2; CDR3: CASSTGGLGYTF; DNA: TGTGCCAGCAGTACAGGGGGCCTCGGCTACACCTTC
D: .; size: .; V: TRBV23-1; J: TRBJ1-6; CDR3: CASGYQVPLHF; DNA: TGCGCCAGCGGGTACCAGGTACCCCTCCACTTT
D: .; size: few; V: TRBV7-2; J: TRBJ2-5; CDR3: CASSSARGETQYF; DNA: TGTGCCAGCAGCTCTGCCAGGGGAGAGACCCAGTACTTC
D: .; size: .; V: TRBV28; J: TRBJ2-7; CDR3: CASSRYSYEQYF; DNA: TGTGCCAGCAGCCGCTACAGTTACGAGCAGTACTTC
D: .; size: few; V: TRBV27; J: TRBJ2-5; CDR3: CASRTGTEETQYF; DNA: TGTGCCAGCAGGACCGGGACTGAAGAGACCCAGTACTTC
D: .; size: .; V: TRBV7-8; J: TRBJ1-2; CDR3: CASSTGTPYGYTF; DNA: TGTGCCAGCAGCACCGGGACACCTTATGGCTACACCTTC
D: .; size: few; V: TRBV9; J: TRBJ2-3; CDR3: CASSARSGRGSGTDTQYF; DNA: TGTGCCAGCAGCGCCCGCTCCGGCCGTGGGAGCGGGACAGATACGCAGTATTTT
D: .; size: few; V: TRBV7-9; J: TRBJ2-7; CDR3: CASSAFGRGIGGYEQYF; DNA: TGTGCCAGCAGCGCGTTTGGTAGGGGAATTGGTGGGTACGAGCAGTACTTC
D: TRBD1; size: .; V: TRBV9; J: TRBJ1-5; CDR3: CASSGATGANQPQHF; DNA: TGTGCCAGCAGCGGAGCGACAGGGGCGAATCAGCCCCAGCATTTT
D: .; size: .; V: TRBV27; J: TRBJ2-7; CDR3: CASTGHPPGEQYF; DNA: TGTGCCAGCACGGGACACCCGCCAGGGGAGCAGTACTTC
D: .; size: .; V: TRBV11-2; J: TRBJ2-3; CDR3: CASGMGSFTDTQYF; DNA: TGTGCCAGCGGGATGGGGTCGTTCACAGATACGCAGTATTTT
D: TRBD1; size: few; V: TRBV5-6; J: TRBJ1-3; CDR3: CASSSGQGYGNTIYF; DNA: TGTGCCAGCAGCTCGGGACAGGGGTACGGAAACACCATATATTTT
D: .; size: .; V: TRBV7-2; J: TRBJ1-1; CDR3: CASSLARAAAFF; DNA: TGTGCCAGCAGCTTAGCACGGGCAGCAGCTTTCTTT
D: TRBD1; size: few; V: TRBV29-1; J: TRBJ2-3; CDR3: CSAGTGASTDTQYF; DNA: TGCAGCGCCGGGACAGGGGCGAGCACAGATACGCAGTATTTT
D: TRBD2; size: .; V: TRBV2; J: TRBJ2-3; CDR3: CASSDGLRGVIDTQYF; DNA: TGTGCCAGCAGTGATGGTCTGCGGGGGGTTATCGATACGCAGTATTTT
D: .; size: .; V: TRBV6-5; J: TRBJ2-3; CDR3: CASSGQNTDTQYF; DNA: TGTGCCAGCTCCGGACAGAACACAGATACGCAGTATTTT
D: TRBD1; size: .; V: TRBV7-2; J: TRBJ2-7; CDR3: CASSSRTGASEQYF; DNA: TGTGCCAGCAGCTCTAGGACAGGGGCCTCCGAGCAGTACTTC
D: .; size: few; V: TRBV7-2; J: TRBJ2-7; CDR3: CASSYRGGNSYEQYF; DNA: TGTGCCAGCAGTTACAGGGGAGGTAACTCCTACGAGCAGTACTTC
D: TRBD1; size: .; V: TRBV7-9; J: TRBJ2-1; CDR3: CASSFGQDTYNEQFF; DNA: TGTGCCAGCAGCTTCGGACAGGATACCTACAATGAGCAGTTCTTC
D: .; size: few; V: TRBV2; J: TRBJ2-7; CDR3: CASSDYEQYF; DNA: TGTGCCAGCAGCGACTACGAGCAGTACTTC
D: .; size: few; V: TRBV29-1; J: TRBJ1-5; CDR3: CSVSTVGGSNQPQHF; DNA: TGCAGCGTGTCGACAGTGGGGGGTAGCAATCAGCCCCAGCATTTT
D: .; size: .; V: TRBV19; J: TRBJ1-4; CDR3: CASRDTFGEKLFF; DNA: TGTGCCAGCAGGGATACTTTCGGTGAAAAACTGTTTTTT
D: TRBD1; size: few; V: TRBV10-3; J: TRBJ1-1; CDR3: CAISEWTGPSSEAFF; DNA: TGTGCCATCAGTGAATGGACAGGCCCCAGCTCCGAAGCTTTCTTT
D: .; size: .; V: TRBV1; J: TRBJ2-5; CDR3: CTSSHPGQGRQETQYF; DNA: TGCACCAGCAGCCATCCGGGACAGGGGCGGCAAGAGACCCAGTACTTC
D: TRBD1; size: few; V: TRBV7-9; J: TRBJ1-4; CDR3: CASSVGQGTTNEKLFF; DNA: TGTGCCAGCAGCGTAGGACAGGGGACAACTAATGAAAAACTGTTTTTT
D: TRBD2; size: few; V: TRBV10-3; J: TRBJ2-2; CDR3: CAISVLAGDTGELFF; DNA: TGTGCCATCAGTGTCCTAGCGGGTGACACCGGGGAGCTGTTTTTT
D: .; size: few; V: TRBV11-2; J: TRBJ2-3; CDR3: CASSLGVWTDTQYF; DNA: TGTGCCAGCAGCTTGGGGGTGTGGACAGATACGCAGTATTTT
D: .; size: few; V: TRBV18; J: TRBJ2-7; CDR3: CASSPGSSYEQYF; DNA: TGTGCCAGCTCCCCCGGAAGCTCCTACGAGCAGTACTTC
D: .; size: few; V: TRBV9; J: TRBJ2-3; CDR3: CASSFGTDTQYF; DNA: TGTGCCAGCAGCTTCGGCACAGATACGCAGTATTTT
D: TRBD2; size: once; V: TRBV7-2; J: TRBJ2-3; CDR3: CASSYKAGGTDTQYF; DNA: TGTGCCAGCAGCTACAAGGCGGGGGGGACAGATACGCAGTATTTT
D: TRBD2; size: .; V: TRBV19; J: TRBJ2-6; CDR3: CASSMGLADSGANVLTF; DNA: TGTGCCAGTAGTATGGGACTAGCCGACTCTGGGGCCAACGTCCTGACTTTC
D: .; size: .; V: TRBV5-6; J: TRBJ2-1; CDR3: CASSPGLPNEQFF; DNA: TGTGCCAGCAGCCCGGGCCTCCCCAATGAGCAGTTCTTC
D: .; size: few; V: TRBV2; J: TRBJ2-7; CDR3: CASSERIASYEQYF; DNA: TGTGCCAGCAGTGAGAGGATAGCTAGTTACGAGCAGTACTTC
D: TRBD1; size: .; V: TRBV25-1; J: TRBJ1-1; CDR3: CASSEFGQGGMNTEAFF; DNA: TGTGCCAGCAGTGAATTTGGACAGGGCGGCATGAACACTGAAGCTTTCTTT
D: .; size: .; V: TRBV5-1; J: TRBJ1-4; CDR3: CASSLYRDAEKLFF; DNA: TGCGCCAGCAGCTTGTACAGGGATGCTGAAAAACTGTTTTTT
D: .; size: few; V: TRBV9; J: TRBJ2-3; CDR3: CASSVVSTDTQYF; DNA: TGTGCCAGCAGCGTAGTAAGCACAGATACGCAGTATTTT
D: .; size: .; V: TRBV30; J: TRBJ2-5; CDR3: CAWSDTFQKTQYF; DNA: TGTGCCTGGAGTGACACCTTCCAAAAGACCCAGTACTTC
D: TRBD1; size: many; V: TRBV14; J: TRBJ1-6; CDR3: CASNSGTGASPLHF; DNA: TGTGCCAGCAACTCGGGGACAGGGGCTTCACCCCTCCACTTT
D: .; size: few; V: TRBV7-9; J: TRBJ1-2; CDR3: CASSRADGLNYGYTF; DNA: TGTGCCAGCAGCCGCGCAGACGGACTCAACTATGGCTACACCTTC
D: .; size: few; V: TRBV7-9; J: TRBJ1-4; CDR3: CASSARGGEEKLFF; DNA: TGTGCCAGCAGCGCCAGGGGAGGGGAAGAAAAACTGTTTTTT
D: TRBD1; size: .; V: TRBV7-8; J: TRBJ2-5; CDR3: CASSLARGPSETQYF; DNA: TGTGCCAGCAGCTTAGCGAGGGGGCCGAGTGAGACCCAGTACTTC
D: .; size: few; V: TRBV28; J: TRBJ1-5; CDR3: CASVAGNQPQHF; DNA: TGTGCCAGCGTGGCAGGGAATCAGCCCCAGCATTTT
D: .; size: .; V: TRBV4-3; J: TRBJ1-2; CDR3: CASSQDRRYSARPGYGYTF; DNA: TGCGCCAGCAGCCAAGATCGGAGGTACAGTGCAAGACCGGGCTATGGCTACACCTTC
D: TRBD1; size: .; V: TRBV9; J: TRBJ1-3; CDR3: CASSVVGQATPGNTIYF; DNA: TGTGCCAGCAGCGTAGTGGGACAGGCAACCCCTGGAAACACCATATATTTT
D: .; size: few; V: TRBV18; J: TRBJ1-6; CDR3: CASSPRSGAGVGNSPLHF; DNA: TGTGCCAGCTCACCACGAAGCGGGGCTGGGGTGGGTAATTCACCCCTCCACTTT
D: .; size: few; V: TRBV18; J: TRBJ1-2; CDR3: CASSLSPGFGYTF; DNA: TGTGCCAGCTCACTCTCACCCGGCTTTGGCTACACCTTC
D: TRBD1; size: .; V: TRBV5-1; J: TRBJ2-5; CDR3: CASSTSWTGVETQYF; DNA: TGCGCCAGCAGCACTTCCTGGACAGGAGTTGAGACCCAGTACTTC
D: TRBD2; size: .; V: TRBV13; J: TRBJ2-1; CDR3: CASSGMTSGEFYNEQFF; DNA: TGTGCCAGCAGCGGAATGACTAGCGGGGAGTTCTACAATGAGCAGTTCTTC
D: .; size: once; V: TRBV6-1; J: TRBJ2-1; CDR3: CASSETSGSYNEQFF; DNA: TGTGCCAGCAGTGAAACGAGCGGCTCCTACAATGAGCAGTTCTTC
D: TRBD2; size: .; V: TRBV6-5; J: TRBJ2-3; CDR3: CASSLQRGTDTQYF; DNA: TGTGCCAGCAGTTTACAGCGGGGGACAGATACGCAGTATTTT
D: .; size: .; V: TRBV4-2; J: TRBJ2-1; CDR3: CASSQELTGGGRYNEQFF; DNA: TGTGCCAGCAGCCAAGAGCTAACAGGGGGCGGGAGGTACAATGAGCAGTTCTTC
D: .; size: .; V: TRBV7-2; J: TRBJ1-1; CDR3: CASSLSSGRTEAFF; DNA: TGTGCCAGCAGCTTATCGAGTGGGCGGACTGAAGCTTTCTTT
D: .; size: .; V: TRBV5-1; J: TRBJ2-5; CDR3: CASSLASGPPQETQYF; DNA: TGCGCCAGCAGCTTGGCATCAGGACCGCCACAAGAGACCCAGTACTTC
D: TRBD2; size: .; V: TRBV29-1; J: TRBJ2-5; CDR3: CSALRGAGETQYF; DNA: TGCAGCGCTCTGCGGGGGGCCGGTGAGACCCAGTACTTC
D: .; size: few; V: TRBV2; J: TRBJ2-3; CDR3: CASSDDGAPGDTQYF; DNA: TGTGCCAGCAGTGACGACGGGGCCCCTGGGGATACGCAGTATTTT
D: .; size: .; V: TRBV27; J: TRBJ1-2; CDR3: CASSSRVDYGYTF; DNA: TGTGCCAGCAGTTCCAGGGTAGACTATGGCTACACCTTC